This TCR beta chain was recovered during a study of CD8 T cells in ankylosing spondylitis. Study results and caveats: In ankylosing spondylitis patients, matched synovial fluid reportedly showed significant enrichment of disease-linked clones. CD8+ by phenotype, disease-linked clones were relatively rare in peripheral blood.

MiXCR, run by TCRdb on the 5' RACE reads, gives a single entry per CDR3 protein. The top ten hold approximately 1% of the sample, which has about 340,000 distinct CDR3 sequences, roughly 14% seen once. A word on this clonotype: Its cognate antigen is unknown.

The CDR3 spans 15 residues. Germline CDR1 and CDR2: SGHTA and FQGNSA. The germline V and J ends were trimmed by 1 base and 5 bases, with 14 bases remaining between them. Sequenced input: blood, either unsorted or a sorted T cell fraction (not recorded which). The J gene is TRBJ1-1, the V gene TRBV7-2, with a possible D match to TRBD1 (5 bases). The TCR was taken from a male donor with ankylosing spondylitis or in good health (not recorded which). CDR3 protein: CASSLGGAGKTEAFF. CDR3 nucleotide sequence: TGTGCCAGCAGCTTAGGAGGGGCAGGGAAGACTGAAGCTTTCTTT.